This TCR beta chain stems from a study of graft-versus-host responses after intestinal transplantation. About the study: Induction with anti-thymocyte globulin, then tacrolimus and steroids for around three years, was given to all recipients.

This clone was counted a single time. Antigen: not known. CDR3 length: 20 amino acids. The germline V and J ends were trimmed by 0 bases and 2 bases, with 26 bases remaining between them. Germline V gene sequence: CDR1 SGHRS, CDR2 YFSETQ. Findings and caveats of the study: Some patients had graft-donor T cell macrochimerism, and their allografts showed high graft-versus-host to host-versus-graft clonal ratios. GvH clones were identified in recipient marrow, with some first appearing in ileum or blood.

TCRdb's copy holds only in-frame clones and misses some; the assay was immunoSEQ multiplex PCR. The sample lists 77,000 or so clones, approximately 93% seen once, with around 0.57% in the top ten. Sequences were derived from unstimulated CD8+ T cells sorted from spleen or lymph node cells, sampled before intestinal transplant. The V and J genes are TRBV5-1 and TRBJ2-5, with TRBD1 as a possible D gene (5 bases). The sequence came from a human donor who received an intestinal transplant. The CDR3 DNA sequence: TGCGCCAGCAGCTTGGCGGGCGCGGCAGGGTATGTTGCCGCACAAGAGACCCAGTACTTC. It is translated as CASSLAGAAGYVAAQETQYF.